The clone carrying this T cell receptor beta chain came up many times. Its target is unknown. This specimen comes from a study of T cells after yellow fever vaccination. Study information: Any fraction with a low cell number was prepared using SMART-Seq v4 Ultra Low Input.

The germline V gene has CDR1 SGHRS and CDR2 YFSETQ. Trimming took 4 bases from V and 4 from J; bases not matched to a gene: 10. The CDR3 runs 16 residues. TCRdb re-analysed the 5' RACE reads in MiXCR, keeping a single row per CDR3 protein. The sample lists some 320,000 distinct CDR3 sequences; 4% to 5.5% were seen once. Findings of the study overall: Most primary-vaccination clones reappeared after the booster (about 97% CD4, about 88% CD8).

The V call is TRBV5-1, the J call TRBJ2-1; 8 positions match TRBD2. This clonotype was sampled from a man between 18 and 29 years old who received the YFV17D yellow fever vaccine. This specimen was PBMCs, taken 15 days after the yellow fever booster vaccination. The CDR3 bases are TGCGCCAGCAGCCCTCAGGCGGGGGGCTCGTACAATGAGCAGTTCTTC. Amino acids: CASSPQAGGSYNEQFF.